This TCR beta chain was profiled in a study of T cell changes during pregnancy in multiple sclerosis. Data came from immunoSEQ multiplex PCR; TCRdb stores just in-frame clones and leaves some out. The sample carries about 72,000 clones, about 90% recorded once. Germline V gives CDR1 SNHLY, CDR2 FYNNEI. This CDR3 contains 16 residues. V was cut by 4 bases and J by 0 bases, with 13 bases left in between. The receptor comes from a female donor in good health, enrolled as a control in a pregnancy study. This specimen consisted of peripheral blood, obtained in the first trimester of pregnancy. The V call is TRBV2, the J call TRBJ1-5; TRBD1 might be the D (5 bases). This CDR3 reads CASSALTENSNQPQHF. CDR3 bases: TGTGCCAGCAGTGCCTTGACAGAAAATAGCAATCAGCCCCAGCATTTT.